Detailed here is one T cell receptor beta chain. This specimen comes from a study of PD-L1 blockade in urothelial cancer. Study information: Patients commenced atezolizumab in 2014, and it was given at 1,200 mg intravenously every 3 weeks.

The data were produced by immunoSEQ multiplex PCR, yet TCRdb's version contains in-frame clones alone and is incomplete. The sample has roughly 91,000 clones; about 84% are singletons. Time point indicated: pretreatment peripheral blood. Germline assignment: CDR1 SGHVS and CDR2 FNYEAQ. V was shortened by 5 bases and J by 0 bases, with 11 bases between the two germline ends. The CDR3 extends over 15 amino acids. This TCR came from a man between 60 and 75 years old with urothelial cancer. V is TRBV7-6 and J is TRBJ2-1, with D possibly being TRBD2 (6 bases). Sample: PBMCs, taken around atezolizumab (anti-PD-L1) treatment. CDR3 residues: CASSRVGGSYNEQFF. In DNA, the CDR3 is TGTGCCAGCAGCCGGGTGGGGGGCTCCTACAATGAGCAGTTCTTC. The complete variable domain, with remaining parts taken from reference TRBV7-6 and TRBJ2-1, reads GAGVSQSPRYKVTKRGQDVALRCDPISGHVSLYWYRQALGQGPEFLTYFNYEAQQDKSGLPNDRFSAERPEGSISTLTIQRTEQRDSAMYRCASSRVGGSYNEQFFGPGTRLTVL.